The entry that follows covers one T cell receptor (beta chain) sequence. Template: tumor biopsy or peripheral blood genomic DNA, about 550-6,500 ng per sample. This sample is part of a study of T cells in tumors after PD-1 blockade. Study details: Patients had no prior checkpoint blockade, systemic immunosuppressants, or anti-cancer therapy within 4 weeks. Some patients also took daily vismodegib 150 mg during anti-PD-1 treatment. Mean per blood sample: about 100,000 templates (roughly 21,000-270,000), some 36,000 unique clonotypes.

CDR1 and CDR2 from the germline V gene are MNHEY and SMNVEV (reference sequence). V lost 9 bases, J lost 0 bases, and 20 bases lay in between. The CDR3 length is 16 residues. The protocol was immunoSEQ multiplex PCR, while the TCRdb copy is restricted to in-frame clones and leaves out a portion. The data hold fewer than 55,000 clones, with more than 65% observed a single time. The genes are TRBV27 and TRBJ1-1, with D possibly matching TRBD1 (6 bases). The sample was PBMCs, taken before anti-PD-1 treatment. The TCR sequence derives from a human donor with basal cell carcinoma. The CDR3 here is CARRVGGGIMNTEAFF. For the CDR3, the DNA is TGTGCCAGGAGGGTAGGGGGGGGGATAATGAACACTGAAGCTTTCTTT.